One and the same sample provided the 9 T cell receptor beta chains below, sequenced in a study of OX40 agonist ivuxolimab in advanced cancers. Sequencing used immunoSEQ multiplex PCR; TCRdb keeps in-frame clones, though not all of them. In the table there are about 72,000 clones, 85% to 90% of which are singletons. The sample here was CD4+ or CD8+ T cells sorted from blood, taken in a trial of the OX40 agonist ivuxolimab. The receptor set was obtained from an adult with an advanced solid tumor such as melanoma, head and neck, liver or kidney cancer.

The chain has TRBV27 and TRBJ2-7, with 15 nucleotides matching TRBD2. Per the germline V gene, CDR1 is MNHEY and CDR2 is SMNVEV (reference sequence). Trimming cost V 2 bases and J 3 bases; bases outside gene matches: 2. CDR3 length: 16 residues. For the CDR3, the DNA is TGTGCCAGCAGTTTAGGACTAGCGGGAGGGCACTACGAGCAGTACTTC. This codes for CASSLGLAGGHYEQYF.

The chain joins TRBV7-9 to TRBJ2-3, with unresolved D. Between the trimmed V and J ends, which lost 6 bases and 8 bases, there was a span of 12 bases. The CDR3 length is 12 residues. Germline V CDR1 and CDR2: SEHNR, FQNEAQ (reference sequence). The CDR3 sequence: CASSPGTATQYF. The CDR3 bases are TGTGCCAGCAGTCCCGGAACGGCTACGCAGTATTTT.

This sequence joins TRBV18 and TRBJ2-1, with D possibly TRBD1 on 5 matching bases. Germline loops: CDR1 KGHSH, CDR2 LQKENI. V gave up 4 bases and J gave up 7 bases, with 11 bases separating them. The CDR3 is 13 residues long. CDR3 loop: CASSHGHPNEQFF. The CDR3 DNA sequence: TGTGCCAGCTCACACGGACATCCGAATGAGCAGTTCTTC.

The rearrangement links TRBV28 to TRBJ1-4, with D possibly TRBD1 on 6 matching bases. The ends were cut back, 10 bases at V and 4 bases at J, with 16 bases in the middle. The V gene's germline CDR1 is MDHEN and CDR2 SYDVKM. The CDR3 is 14 residues long. CDR3 residues: CAIPEDSNNEKLFF. Written as DNA, the CDR3 is TGTGCCATCCCGGAGGACAGTAATAATGAAAAACTGTTTTTT.

J is TRBJ1-1 and V is TRBV19; no reliable D call. This CDR3 spans 13 amino acids. Germline lookup yields CDR1 LNHDA and CDR2 SQIVND (reference sequence). Trimming took off 9 bases at V and 3 bases at J, with 14 bases between the two ends. CDR3 region: CARLDLFYTEAFF. The CDR3 DNA reads TGTGCCAGGCTCGACCTGTTTTACACTGAAGCTTTCTTT.

This chain joins TRBV27 and TRBJ2-3; D uncertain. The CDR3 covers 15 residues. Trimming took 0 bases from V and 3 from J, leaving 10 bases between them. Germline V gene sequence: CDR1 MNHEY, CDR2 SMNVEV (reference sequence). In DNA, the CDR3 is TGTGCCAGCAGTTTATCTAGGGCACGGACAGATACGCAGTATTTT. Encoded protein: CASSLSRARTDTQYF.

The V and J genes are TRBV2 and TRBJ1-5, with D uncertain. This CDR3 has 13 amino acids. The germline CDR1 and CDR2 sequences are SNHLY and FYNNEI. Trimming stripped 6 bases from V and 6 bases from J, with 12 bases between. The CDR3 sequence is CASRTGYGQPQHF. The CDR3 DNA sequence: TGTGCCAGCAGGACGGGCTATGGTCAGCCCCAGCATTTT.

The rearrangement uses TRBV7-2 and TRBJ2-7; D may be TRBD1 (6 bases). The CDR3 sequence is 12 residues long. Per germline, CDR1 SGHTA and CDR2 FQGNSA. The V and J ends lost 4 bases and 5 bases respectively, with 9 bases between them. CDR3 nucleotide sequence: TGTGCCAGCAGCTGGGACATCCACGAGCAGTACTTC. This translates into CASSWDIHEQYF.

The chain joins TRBV20-1 to TRBJ2-7, with 8 bases aligning to TRBD1. J was trimmed by 11 bases and V by 3 bases; bases with no gene match: 6. The V gene's germline CDR1 is DFQATT and CDR2 SNEGSKA (reference sequence). The CDR3 runs to 11 residues. The DNA of the CDR3 is TGCAGTGCTAGGTCAGGGGGCGCCGAGTACTTC. It translates to CSARSGGAEYF.